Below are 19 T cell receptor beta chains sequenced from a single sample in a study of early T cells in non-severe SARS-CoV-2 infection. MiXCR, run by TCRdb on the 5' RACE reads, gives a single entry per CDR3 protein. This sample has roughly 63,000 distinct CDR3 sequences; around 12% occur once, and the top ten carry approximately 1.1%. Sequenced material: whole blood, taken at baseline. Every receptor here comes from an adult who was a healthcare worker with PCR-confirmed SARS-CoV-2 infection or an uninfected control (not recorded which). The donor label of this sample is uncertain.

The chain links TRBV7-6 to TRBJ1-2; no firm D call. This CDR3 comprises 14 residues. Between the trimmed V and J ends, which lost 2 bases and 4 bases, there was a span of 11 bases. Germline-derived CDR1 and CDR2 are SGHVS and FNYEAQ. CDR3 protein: CASSLNADAYGYTF. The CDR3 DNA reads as TGTGCCAGCAGCTTAAACGCTGACGCCTATGGCTACACCTTC.

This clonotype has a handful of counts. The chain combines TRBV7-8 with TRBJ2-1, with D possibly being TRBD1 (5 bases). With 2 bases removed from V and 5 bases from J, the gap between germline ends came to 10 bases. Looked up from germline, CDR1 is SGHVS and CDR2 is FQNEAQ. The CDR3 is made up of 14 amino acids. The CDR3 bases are TGTGCCAGCAGCTTAAATAACAGGCACAATGAGCAGTTCTTC. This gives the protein CASSLNNRHNEQFF.

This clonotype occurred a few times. Here the CDR3 reads CASSLSPGQGTYEQFF. CDR3 in DNA: TGTGCCAGCAGTTTGAGTCCGGGACAGGGGACGTATGAGCAGTTCTTC. This sequence joins TRBV12-3 or TRBV12-4 and TRBJ2-1; 10 bases fit TRBD1. Trimming took 3 bases from V and 8 from J; bases not matched to a gene: 10. CDR3 size: 16 residues.

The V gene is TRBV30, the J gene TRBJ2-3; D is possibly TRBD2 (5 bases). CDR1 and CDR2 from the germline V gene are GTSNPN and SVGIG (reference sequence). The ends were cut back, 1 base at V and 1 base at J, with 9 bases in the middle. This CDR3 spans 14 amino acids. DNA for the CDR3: TGTGCCTGGAGTGGCGGGTTACGCACAGATACGCAGTATTTT. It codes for CAWSGGLRTDTQYF.

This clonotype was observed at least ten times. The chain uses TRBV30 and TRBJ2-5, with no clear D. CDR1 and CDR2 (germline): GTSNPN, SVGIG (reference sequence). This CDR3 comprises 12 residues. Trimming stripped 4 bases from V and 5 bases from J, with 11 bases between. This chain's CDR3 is CAWTSSTETQYF. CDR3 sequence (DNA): TGTGCCTGGACGTCAAGTACGGAGACCCAGTACTTC.

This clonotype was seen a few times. The CDR3 is CASSFLGRTGELFF. The CDR3 DNA is TGTGCCAGCAGTTTTTTGGGGAGGACCGGGGAGCTGTTTTTT. The chain employs TRBV27 and TRBJ2-2, with a weak D call TRBD2 (6 bases). The CDR3 has 14 residues. The germline gives CDR1 MNHEY, CDR2 SMNVEV (reference sequence). V shed 3 bases and J shed 5 bases, with 10 bases lying between them.

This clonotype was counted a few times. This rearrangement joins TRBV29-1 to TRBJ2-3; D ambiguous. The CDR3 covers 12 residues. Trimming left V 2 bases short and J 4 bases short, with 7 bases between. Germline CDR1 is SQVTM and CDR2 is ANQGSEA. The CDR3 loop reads CSVESGPDTQYF. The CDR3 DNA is TGCAGCGTTGAATCAGGACCAGATACGCAGTATTTT.

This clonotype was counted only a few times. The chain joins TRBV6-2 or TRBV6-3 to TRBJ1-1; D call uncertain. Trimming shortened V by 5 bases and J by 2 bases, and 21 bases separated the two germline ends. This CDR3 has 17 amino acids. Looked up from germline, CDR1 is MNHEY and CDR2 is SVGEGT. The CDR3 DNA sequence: TGTGCCAGCAGTAACAACGCTTCCGCCGGGCCAAACACTGAAGCTTTCTTT. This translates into CASSNNASAGPNTEAFF.

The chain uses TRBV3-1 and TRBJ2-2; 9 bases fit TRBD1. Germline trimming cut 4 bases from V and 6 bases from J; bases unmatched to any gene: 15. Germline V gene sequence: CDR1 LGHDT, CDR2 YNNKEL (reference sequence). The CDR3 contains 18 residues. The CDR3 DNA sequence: TGTGCCAGCAGCCCCGCATCCGGGACAGGGTCCAAACCCGGGGAGCTGTTTTTT. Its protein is CASSPASGTGSKPGELFF. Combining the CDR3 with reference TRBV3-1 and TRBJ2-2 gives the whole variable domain DTAVSQTPKYLVTQMGNDKSIKCEQNLGHDTMYWYKQDSKKFLKIMFSYNNKELIINETVPNRFSPKSPDKAHLNLHINSLELGDSAVYFCASSPASGTGSKPGELFFGEGSRLTVL.

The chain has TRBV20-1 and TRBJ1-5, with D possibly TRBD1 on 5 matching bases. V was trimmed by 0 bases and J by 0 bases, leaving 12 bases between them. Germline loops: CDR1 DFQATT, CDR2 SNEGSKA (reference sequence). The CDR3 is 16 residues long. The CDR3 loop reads CSARDFSQGSNQPQHF. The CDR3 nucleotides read TGCAGTGCTAGAGATTTCTCCCAGGGTAGCAATCAGCCCCAGCATTTT.

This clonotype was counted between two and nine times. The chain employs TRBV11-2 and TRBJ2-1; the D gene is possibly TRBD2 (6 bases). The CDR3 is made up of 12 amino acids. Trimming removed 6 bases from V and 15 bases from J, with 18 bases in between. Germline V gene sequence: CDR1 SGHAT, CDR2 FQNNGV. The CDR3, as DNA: TGTGCCAGCAGATGCTGGAGGGTGTGGCTGTTCTTC. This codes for CASRCWRVWLFF. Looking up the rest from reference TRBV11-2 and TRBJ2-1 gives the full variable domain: EAGVAQSPRYKIIEKRQSVAFWCNPISGHATLYWYQQILGQGPKLLIQFQNNGVVDDSQLPKDRFSAERLKGVDSTLKIQPAKLEDSAVYLCASRCWRVWLFFGPGTRLTVL.

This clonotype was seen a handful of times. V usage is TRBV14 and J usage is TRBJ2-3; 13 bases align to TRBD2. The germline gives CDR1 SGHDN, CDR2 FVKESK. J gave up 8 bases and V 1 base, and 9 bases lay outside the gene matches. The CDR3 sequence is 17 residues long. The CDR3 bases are TGTGCCAGCAGCCAAGCCGGACCGGGACTAGCGGGGCTTACGCAGTATTTT. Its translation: CASSQAGPGLAGLTQYF.

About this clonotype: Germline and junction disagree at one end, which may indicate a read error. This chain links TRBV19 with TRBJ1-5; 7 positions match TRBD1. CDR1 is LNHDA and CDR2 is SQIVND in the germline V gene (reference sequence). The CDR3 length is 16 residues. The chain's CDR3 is CASGQEGFISNQPQHF. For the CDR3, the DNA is TGTGCCAGCGGACAGGAGGGCTTCATTAGCAATCAGCCACAGCATTTT.

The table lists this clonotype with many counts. CDR3 residues: CASSSQGPGETQYF. CDR3 bases: TGTGCCAGCAGCTCCCAGGGACCGGGGGAGACCCAGTACTTC. The V gene is TRBV7-3, the J gene TRBJ2-5, with D tentatively TRBD1 or TRBD2 (5 bases each). The ends were cut back, 4 bases at V and 5 bases at J, with 14 bases in the middle. CDR3 length: 14 amino acids. CDR1 SGHTA and CDR2 FQGTGA come from the germline V gene. The whole variable domain, filled in from reference TRBV7-3 and TRBJ2-5, reads GAGVSQTPSNKVTEKGKYVELRCDPISGHTALYWYRQSLGQGPEFLIYFQGTGAADDSGLPNDRFFAVRPEGSVSTLKIQRTERGDSAVYLCASSSQGPGETQYFGPGTRLLVL.

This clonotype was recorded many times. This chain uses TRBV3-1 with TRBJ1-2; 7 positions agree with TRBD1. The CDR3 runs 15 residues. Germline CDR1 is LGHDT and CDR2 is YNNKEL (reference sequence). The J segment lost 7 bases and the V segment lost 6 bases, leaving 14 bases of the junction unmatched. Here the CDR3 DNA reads TGTGCCAGCAGTCCTGTTCTACAGGGGATCGCTGGCTACACCTTC. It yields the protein CASSPVLQGIAGYTF.

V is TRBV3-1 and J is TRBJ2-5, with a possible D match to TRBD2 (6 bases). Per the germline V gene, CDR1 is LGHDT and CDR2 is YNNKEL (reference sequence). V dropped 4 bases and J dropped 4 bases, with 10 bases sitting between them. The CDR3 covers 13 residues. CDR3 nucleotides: TGTGCCAGCAGCCTCGGACTAACAGAGACCCAGTACTTC. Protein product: CASSLGLTETQYF.

DNA of the CDR3: TGTGCCAGTAAACTAGCGGGGGGCAGACGAGAAGAGACCCAGTACTTC. Protein product: CASKLAGGRREETQYF. The V gene is TRBV6-6, the J gene TRBJ2-5; 12 nucleotides agree with TRBD2. With 9 bases clipped from V and 3 bases from J, the junction kept 11 bases outside the gene matches. Germline loops: CDR1 MNHNY, CDR2 SVGAGI (reference sequence). This CDR3 contains 16 residues.

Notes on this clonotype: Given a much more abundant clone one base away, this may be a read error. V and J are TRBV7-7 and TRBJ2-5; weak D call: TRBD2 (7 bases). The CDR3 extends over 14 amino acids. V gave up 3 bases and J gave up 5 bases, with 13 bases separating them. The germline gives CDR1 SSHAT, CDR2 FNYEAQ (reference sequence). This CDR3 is CASSFLGGLETQYF. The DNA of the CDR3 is TGTGCCAGCAGCTTCTTGGGGGGGCTCGAGACCCAGTACTTC.

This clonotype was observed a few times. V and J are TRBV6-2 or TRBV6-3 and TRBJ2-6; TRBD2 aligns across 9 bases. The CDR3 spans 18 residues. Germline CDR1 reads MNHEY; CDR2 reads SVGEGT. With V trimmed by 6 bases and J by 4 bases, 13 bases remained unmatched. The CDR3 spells CASRDPGLASGGANVLTF. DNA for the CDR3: TGTGCCAGCAGGGATCCGGGACTAGCTTCCGGCGGGGCCAACGTCCTGACTTTC.